This T cell receptor (beta chain) was identified in a study of cytomegalovirus exposure and HLA in healthy donors. Notes on this clone: Its target is not known.

A multiplex PCR was run with 60 Vbeta primers and 13 Jbeta primers. Repertoires were generated with immunoSEQ multiplex PCR, while TCRdb's copy carries only in-frame clones and drops some. The table lists a few hundred thousand clones, around 80% of them singletons. The study, taken as a whole, reports: Later examination showed HLA-associated TCR beta chains had greater clonal expansion than equally common others.

This TCR was recovered from a girl aged 2 to 9 in good health and CMV-seronegative. The sequencing sample was made of PBMCs.

CDR3 DNA: TGTGCCAGCAGCTTAGAGGGAAATACAGGGGTCTACGAGCAGTACTTC. Residues: CASSLEGNTGVYEQYF. The rearrangement links TRBV7-2 to TRBJ2-7; 7 bases fit TRBD1. This CDR3 has 16 amino acids. J was trimmed by 3 bases and V by 1 base; bases with no gene match: 9. Germline assignment: CDR1 SGHTA and CDR2 FQGNSA.